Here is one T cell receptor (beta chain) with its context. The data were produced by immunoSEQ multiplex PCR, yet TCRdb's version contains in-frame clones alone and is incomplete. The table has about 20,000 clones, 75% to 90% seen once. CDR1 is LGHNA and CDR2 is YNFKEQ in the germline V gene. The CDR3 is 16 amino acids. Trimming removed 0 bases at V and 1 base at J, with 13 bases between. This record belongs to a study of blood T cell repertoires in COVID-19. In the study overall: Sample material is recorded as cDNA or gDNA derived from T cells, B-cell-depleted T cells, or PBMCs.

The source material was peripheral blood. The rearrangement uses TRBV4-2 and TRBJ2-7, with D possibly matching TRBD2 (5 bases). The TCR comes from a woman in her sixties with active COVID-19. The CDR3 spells CASSQDPRTGSYEQYF. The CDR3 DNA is TGTGCCAGCAGCCAAGACCCCCGGACGGGATCCTACGAGCAGTACTTC.